The 9 T cell receptor beta chains below come from one sample, sequenced in a study of human T cells and chemical hapten exposure. TCRdb fed the RACE reads into MiXCR, producing one record per CDR3 protein. This sample has 380,000 or so distinct CDR3 sequences, with around 5% found just once. Time point noted: pre-sensitization, week 0. As for treatment: therapeutic diphenylcyclopropenone sensitization with weekly scalp DPC. The input for sequencing was whole blood, taken in connection with sensitization to the hapten diphenylcyclopropenone (DPC). These receptors came from a woman aged 18-30 years with alopecia areata. Some clones in this sample may be carry-over from other donors' samples.

V usage is TRBV6-5 and J usage is TRBJ1-1; TRBD1 matches 7 bases. Germline V gene lookup returns CDR1 MNHEY and CDR2 SVGAGI. CDR3 length: 15 amino acids. Trimming took 7 bases from V and 3 from J; bases not matched to a gene: 11. As DNA, the CDR3 is TGTGCCAGCACCACTCGGACAGGAATAGACACTGAAGCTTTCTTT. It yields the protein CASTTRTGIDTEAFF.

This clonotype appeared many times. The J gene is TRBJ2-6, the V gene TRBV4-3; no clear D gene. This CDR3 spans 16 amino acids. Germline assignment: CDR1 LGHNA and CDR2 YSLEER. V lost 3 bases, J lost 0 bases, and 9 bases lay in between. CDR3 DNA: TGCGCCAGCAGCCACGAGGTGGGCTCTGGGGCCAACGTCCTGACTTTC. Amino acids: CASSHEVGSGANVLTF.

The chain employs TRBV20-1 and TRBJ2-7; D remains ambiguous. V was cut by 6 bases and J by 6 bases, with 15 bases left in between. Per germline, CDR1 DFQATT and CDR2 SNEGSKA (reference sequence). CDR3 length: 12 residues. For the CDR3, the DNA is TGCAGTGCCCAGCCTGGAGAGGTCGAGCAGTACTTC. Its protein is CSAQPGEVEQYF.

This clonotype was detected ten times or more. The chain employs TRBV5-1 and TRBJ1-2; a possible D gene is TRBD1 (5 bases). Germline values: CDR1 SGHRS, CDR2 YFSETQ. The V and J ends lost 4 bases and 5 bases respectively, with 15 bases between them. The CDR3 has 14 amino acids. CDR3 bases: TGCGCCAGCAGCCCCTTCGGGGCAGGTTATGGCTACACCTTC. Translation gives CASSPFGAGYGYTF.

At least ten counts were recorded for this clonotype. The CDR3 protein is CASSFGQGSLKTQYF. The CDR3 DNA sequence: TGTGCCAGCAGTTTCGGACAGGGGTCCTTAAAGACCCAGTACTTC. V and J are TRBV6-5 and TRBJ2-5; 9 nucleotides agree with TRBD1. The trim removed 4 bases at V and 6 bases at J, leaving 9 bases unmatched. Germline-derived CDR1 and CDR2 are MNHEY and SVGAGI. This CDR3 spans 15 amino acids.

This clonotype was seen many times. The chain joins TRBV5-1 to TRBJ1-5, with TRBD1 as a possible D gene (6 bases). Germline V gene sequence: CDR1 SGHRS, CDR2 YFSETQ. Trimming removed 9 bases at V and 5 bases at J, with 12 bases between. The CDR3 totals 12 residues. The CDR3 DNA reads as TGCGCCAACGAGGGGGAGGATCAGCCCCAGCATTTT. The encoded protein is CANEGEDQPQHF.

Only a few counts were recorded for this clonotype. The chain links TRBV6-1 to TRBJ2-7; 7 bases map to TRBD1. This CDR3 region has 17 residues. Germline-derived CDR1 and CDR2 are MNHNS and SASEGT. V shed 4 bases and J 2 bases; nucleotides not matched to a gene: 14. The CDR3 sequence is CASSGATGVLTPYEQYF. The CDR3 region has the DNA TGTGCCAGCAGTGGAGCTACAGGGGTTTTGACCCCCTACGAGCAGTACTTC.

This chain joins TRBV5-1 and TRBJ2-3; 7 bases line up with TRBD1. Germline-derived CDR1 and CDR2 are SGHRS and YFSETQ. V lost 4 bases, J lost 0 bases, and 5 bases stayed unmatched. The CDR3 loop spans 15 amino acids. The CDR3 loop is CASSVIRGSTDTQYF. For the CDR3, the DNA is TGCGCCAGCAGCGTGATCAGGGGGAGCACAGATACGCAGTATTTT. The full variable domain, completed using reference TRBV5-1 and TRBJ2-3, is KAGVTQTPRYLIKTRGQQVTLSCSPISGHRSVSWYQQTPGQGLQFLFEYFSETQRNKGNFPGRFSGRQFSNSRSEMNVSTLELGDSALYLCASSVIRGSTDTQYFGPGTRLTVL.

This clonotype has just a few counts. The V call is TRBV29-1, the J call TRBJ1-3; maybe TRBD1 (6 bases). The V end lost 2 bases, the J end lost 4 bases, and 15 bases lay between the germline ends. Germline V CDR1 and CDR2: SQVTM, ANQGSEA. There are 15 residues in the CDR3. The CDR3: CSVEISTGIGNTIYF. The DNA of the CDR3 is TGCAGCGTTGAAATCTCCACAGGGATCGGAAACACCATATATTTT.